This T cell receptor beta chain is from a study of T cell repertoires in cytomegalovirus infection. Background on the study: Both recently identified HLA-C-restricted and well-studied HLA-B-restricted CMV epitopes were used in the study. General study results and limits: Ex vivo responses were dominated by HLA-C-restricted CMV-specific TCR beta clonotypes.

Details on this clonotype: Its antigen is currently unknown.

TCRdb passed the reads through MiXCR, listing each CDR3 protein once. Among hundreds of thousands of distinct CDR3 sequences, about 44% were seen once, and the ten largest hold 40% to 50%. Germline lookup yields CDR1 KGHDR and CDR2 SFDVKD. The CDR3 sequence is 15 residues long. V was clipped by 5 bases and J by 4 bases; unmatched bases: 5. The input for sequencing was cultured PBMCs, taken from culture after CMV antigen stimulation. This chain uses TRBV24-1 with TRBJ2-3; TRBD2 matches 10 bases. The sequence was collected from a human donor in good health (CMV status not recorded). Some clones in this sample may be carry-over from other donors' samples. CDR3 amino acids: CATSGLAGEADTQYF. The DNA for the CDR3 is TGTGCCACCAGTGGCCTAGCGGGAGAAGCAGATACGCAGTATTTT.